The 25 T cell receptor beta chains below all came from one sample that was sequenced in a study of CD8 T cells in ankylosing spondylitis. Findings and caveats of the study: Characteristic, it appeared, of ankylosing spondylitis blood was a TCR beta motif of about eight highly homologous variants.

These receptors lack a known antigen. TCRdb itself ran the 5' RACE reads through MiXCR, one entry per CDR3 protein. Here the sample spans around 770,000 distinct CDR3 sequences, approximately 12% being singletons. The sequencing input was blood, either unsorted or a sorted T cell fraction (not recorded which). The receptors derive from a male donor with ankylosing spondylitis.

This clonotype was counted only a few times. The rearrangement uses TRBV20-1 and TRBJ1-4, with TRBD1 as a possible D gene (5 bases). Trimming took 2 bases from V and 4 from J, leaving 14 bases between them. The CDR3 extends over 15 amino acids. CDR1 and CDR2 from the germline V gene are DFQATT and SNEGSKA (reference sequence). CDR3 DNA: TGCAGTGCTAGACGGCTCCCTGGGGGTAATGAAAAACTGTTTTTT. This translates into CSARRLPGGNEKLFF.

This clonotype was detected only a few times. The chain combines TRBV7-2 with TRBJ1-2, with D unclear. This CDR3 spans 14 amino acids. Trimming stripped 5 bases from V and 8 bases from J, with 18 bases between. From germline, CDR1 is SGHTA and CDR2 FQGNSA. The CDR3 DNA reads TGTGCCAGCAGCCCCGACCTATGGGTGGGCGGCTACACCTTC. It codes for CASSPDLWVGGYTF.

The chain couples TRBV9 to TRBJ2-6, with TRBD1 matching 7 bases. Trimming at V came to 3 bases and at J to 0 bases, leaving 3 bases not matched to a gene. This CDR3 has 16 amino acids. The germline V gene has CDR1 SGDLS and CDR2 YYNGEE. CDR3 sequence: CASSATGHSGANVLTF. CDR3 coding DNA: TGTGCCAGCAGCGCGACAGGGCACTCTGGGGCCAACGTCCTGACTTTC.

In this sample, this clonotype turned up a few times. J is TRBJ2-2 and V is TRBV5-1, with D hard to call. CDR1 and CDR2 (germline): SGHRS, YFSETQ. V was trimmed by 4 bases and J by 4 bases, leaving 11 bases between them. The CDR3 is 14 amino acids. CDR3 coding DNA: TGCGCCAGCAGCCCGATAGGAACCACCGGGGAGCTGTTTTTT. Residues: CASSPIGTTGELFF.

This clonotype was found a few times. The chain recombines TRBV7-2 with TRBJ1-2; 8 bases align to TRBD1. The CDR3 is made up of 14 amino acids. CDR1 and CDR2 from the germline V gene are SGHTA and FQGNSA. V shed 6 bases and J 4 bases; nucleotides not matched to a gene: 7. Here the CDR3 reads CASSRRDRIYGYTF. CDR3 DNA: TGTGCCAGCAGTCGCCGGGACAGGATCTATGGCTACACCTTC.

This clonotype showed up just a few times. At one end the junction does not follow the germline gene, possibly because of a read error. The chain links TRBV18 to TRBJ2-5, with D possibly matching TRBD2 (6 bases). The CDR3 has 14 amino acids. Germline V gene sequence: CDR1 KGHSH, CDR2 LQKENI. For the CDR3, the DNA is TGTGCCAGCTCCCCTACCACGAATGTTCGGGAGTTGCACTTC. Translation gives CASSPTTNVRELHF.

The V gene is TRBV27, the J gene TRBJ1-2; TRBD1 is a possible D gene (6 bases). The CDR3 runs to 15 residues. Germline V gives CDR1 MNHEY, CDR2 SMNVEV (reference sequence). DNA of the CDR3: TGTGGATTGGGGTGGACAGCACCCTCTAACTATGGCTACACCTTC. It is translated as CGLGWTAPSNYGYTF.

The chain links TRBV18 to TRBJ1-5, with 9 positions matching TRBD1. CDR1 KGHSH and CDR2 LQKENI come from the germline V gene. V lost 3 bases, J lost 0 bases, and 6 bases stayed unmatched. The CDR3 covers 17 residues. CDR3 bases: TGTGCCAGCTCACCGGGACAGGGCGTCTATAGCAATCAGCCCCAGCATTTT. This translates into CASSPGQGVYSNQPQHF.

This clonotype was counted at least ten times. This sequence joins TRBV14 and TRBJ2-1; unclear D gene. Germline lookup yields CDR1 SGHDN and CDR2 FVKESK. This CDR3 region has 13 residues. V shed 6 bases and J shed 5 bases, with 11 bases lying between them. Written as DNA, the CDR3 is TGTGCCAGCAGTGGGCAGTTAGACAATGAGCAGTTCTTC. Translated, it gives CASSGQLDNEQFF.

This clonotype was detected only a few times. The chain uses TRBV7-2 and TRBJ2-3; the D gene could be TRBD1 or TRBD2 (5 bases each). Per germline, CDR1 SGHTA and CDR2 FQGNSA. The V gene lost 6 bases and the J gene lost 10 bases, with 14 bases spanning the gap. CDR3 length equals 12 residues. The CDR3 is CASSLGERPQYF. The DNA of the CDR3 is TGTGCCAGCAGTTTGGGGGAAAGGCCGCAGTATTTT.

This clonotype was seen a few times. The chain combines TRBV7-8 with TRBJ1-1, with TRBD1 identical over 8 bases. The CDR3 is made up of 14 amino acids. Germline V gene sequence: CDR1 SGHVS, CDR2 FQNEAQ. V gave up 0 bases and J gave up 5 bases; unmatched junction bases: 2. The CDR3 region is CASSLAHRGTEAFF. CDR3 DNA sequence: TGTGCCAGCAGCTTAGCCCACAGGGGGACTGAAGCTTTCTTT.

This clonotype was seen a handful of times. The rearrangement links TRBV6-4 to TRBJ2-7; the D is unclear. CDR3 length: 13 amino acids. With 7 bases removed from V and 2 bases from J, the gap between germline ends came to 12 bases. Germline V gene data show CDR1 as MRHNA and CDR2 as SNTAGT. DNA for the CDR3: TGTGCCAGCATGGAGCGATTCCCCTACGAGCAGTACTTC. As protein: CASMERFPYEQYF.

This clonotype was seen at least ten times. The rearrangement links TRBV6-2 or TRBV6-3 to TRBJ2-3, with D unresolved. Germline CDR1 MNHEY, CDR2 SVGEGT. V lost 8 bases and J lost 1, with 13 bases in between. The CDR3 is 14 residues long. The CDR3 loop reads CASFPGGGTDTQYF. As DNA, the CDR3 is TGTGCCAGCTTTCCTGGTGGGGGCACAGATACGCAGTATTTT.

A few counts support this clonotype. V and J are TRBV5-1 and TRBJ2-7; 7 bases fit TRBD2. The CDR3 contains 16 residues. Germline-derived CDR1 and CDR2 are SGHRS and YFSETQ. Unmatched junction bases numbered 13, after V lost 0 bases and J lost 7 bases. As DNA, the CDR3 is TGCGCCAGCAGCTTGGAGAGGGCTAGCGGAGCTGGGGAGCAGTACTTC. Its protein product is CASSLERASGAGEQYF.

The chain carries TRBV7-9 and TRBJ2-6; possibly TRBD1 or TRBD2 for D (5 bases each). From germline, CDR1 is SEHNR and CDR2 FQNEAQ (reference sequence). Trimming took off 5 bases at V and 7 bases at J, with 9 bases between the two ends. The CDR3 is 13 amino acids. In nucleotides, the CDR3 is TGTGCCAGCAGCGAGGGGTCTGCCAACGTCCTGACTTTC. It yields the protein CASSEGSANVLTF.

V usage is TRBV7-2 and J usage is TRBJ2-5; 8 bases align to TRBD1. The length of the CDR3 is 14 residues. Germline lookup yields CDR1 SGHTA and CDR2 FQGNSA. The junction had 7 bases not matched to a gene; V was cut back by 5 bases and J by 5 bases. CDR3 DNA sequence: TGTGCCAGCAGCGTGGACAGGGCCTGGGAGACCCAGTACTTC. Protein product: CASSVDRAWETQYF.

V gene TRBV20-1 combines with J gene TRBJ2-7, with D perhaps TRBD2 (5 bases). Trimming removed 3 bases from V and 3 bases from J, with 9 bases in between. Germline CDR1 is DFQATT and CDR2 is SNEGSKA (reference sequence). The CDR3 totals 12 residues. The CDR3 DNA reads as TGCAGTGCTAGCCCCGGGATCTACGAGCAGTACTTC. Translated: CSASPGIYEQYF.

This clonotype has more than one count but fewer than ten. The chain recombines TRBV5-1 with TRBJ1-5; the D is unclear. Germline-derived CDR1 and CDR2 are SGHRS and YFSETQ. The CDR3 has 14 amino acids. V was trimmed by 4 bases and J by 2 bases, leaving 10 bases between them. The DNA of the CDR3 is TGCGCCAGCAGCGAGGGTGAGGGCAATCAGCCCCAGCATTTT. Translating it yields CASSEGEGNQPQHF.

This clonotype was observed a handful of times. The chain has TRBV7-2 and TRBJ2-3; perhaps D is TRBD1 or TRBD2 (5 bases each). This CDR3 has 16 amino acids. Germline CDR1 reads SGHTA; CDR2 reads FQGNSA. Trimming left V 5 bases short and J 0 bases short, with 15 bases between. The CDR3 DNA reads as TGTGCCAGCAGCCGAACCGGGACGGGCAGCACAGATACGCAGTATTTT. This codes for CASSRTGTGSTDTQYF.

The chain uses TRBV5-1 and TRBJ2-2, with a weak D call TRBD1 (5 bases). The V gene's germline CDR1 is SGHRS and CDR2 YFSETQ. Trimming took 1 base from V and 4 from J, leaving 8 bases between them. The CDR3 is 14 amino acids. The CDR3 sequence is CASSLYQGTGELFF. The CDR3 nucleotides are TGCGCCAGCAGCTTGTACCAGGGCACCGGGGAGCTGTTTTTT.

In its sample, this clonotype was seen many times. V usage is TRBV7-2 and J usage is TRBJ2-1; D possibly uses TRBD1 or TRBD2 (5 bases each). Germline CDR1 is SGHTA and CDR2 is FQGNSA. CDR3 size: 13 residues. The V gene lost 8 bases and the J gene lost 3 bases, with 11 bases spanning the gap. CDR3 amino acids: CASGGSGYNEQFF. CDR3 DNA sequence: TGTGCCAGCGGGGGTTCGGGCTACAATGAGCAGTTCTTC.

The V call is TRBV15, the J call TRBJ2-3, with TRBD1 matching over 12 bases. The J segment lost 5 bases and the V segment lost 4 bases, leaving 7 bases of the junction unmatched. The CDR3 loop spans 16 amino acids. The germline V gene has CDR1 LNHNV and CDR2 YYDKDF (reference sequence). CDR3 DNA: TGTGCCACCAGCACCTACGGGACAGGGGGCGTAGATACGCAGTATTTT. Protein product: CATSTYGTGGVDTQYF.

This clonotype came up a few times. The chain employs TRBV5-1 and TRBJ1-3; no reliable D call. The CDR3 runs to 15 residues. With 0 bases removed from V and 0 bases from J, the gap between germline ends came to 7 bases. Germline loops: CDR1 SGHRS, CDR2 YFSETQ. CDR3 in amino acids: CASSLVPASGNTIYF. CDR3 nucleotides: TGCGCCAGCAGCTTGGTCCCTGCCTCTGGAAACACCATATATTTT. The full variable domain, completed using reference TRBV5-1 and TRBJ1-3, is KAGVTQTPRYLIKTRGQQVTLSCSPISGHRSVSWYQQTPGQGLQFLFEYFSETQRNKGNFPGRFSGRQFSNSRSEMNVSTLELGDSALYLCASSLVPASGNTIYFGEGSWLTVV.

This clonotype appeared a few times. The rearrangement links TRBV18 to TRBJ2-1; D is undetermined. CDR3 length: 16 amino acids. The V end lost 2 bases, the J end lost 7 bases, and 18 bases lay between the germline ends. In germline, CDR1 is KGHSH, CDR2 LQKENI. The CDR3 reads CASSPVPGSLGNEQFF. DNA for the CDR3: TGTGCCAGCTCACCAGTACCGGGCTCCTTGGGGAATGAGCAGTTCTTC.

The CDR3 region has the DNA TGTGCCAGCAGCCCACTAGCGGAGAATTACAATGAGCAGTTCTTC. It encodes CASSPLAENYNEQFF. The gene calls are TRBV28 and TRBJ2-1; 8 nucleotides align to TRBD2. After removal of 6 bases from V and 4 bases from J, the junction contained 8 bases not matched to a gene. There are 15 residues in the CDR3. The V gene's germline CDR1 is MDHEN and CDR2 SYDVKM. Based on the CDR3 plus reference TRBV28 and TRBJ2-1, the full variable domain is DVKVTQSSRYLVKRTGEKVFLECVQDMDHENMFWYRQDPGLGLRLIYFSYDVKMKEKGDIPEGYSVSREKKERFSLILESASTNQTSMYLCASSPLAENYNEQFFGPGTRLTVL.